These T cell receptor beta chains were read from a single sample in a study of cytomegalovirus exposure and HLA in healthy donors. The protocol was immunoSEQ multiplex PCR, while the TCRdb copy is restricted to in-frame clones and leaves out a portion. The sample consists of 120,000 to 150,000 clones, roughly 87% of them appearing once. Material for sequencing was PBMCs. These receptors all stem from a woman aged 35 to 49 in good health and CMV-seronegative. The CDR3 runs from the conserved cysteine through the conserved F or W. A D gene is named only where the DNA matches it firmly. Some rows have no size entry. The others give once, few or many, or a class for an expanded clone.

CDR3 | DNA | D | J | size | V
CAWSVMADYTDTQYF | TGTGCCTGGAGTGTAATGGCGGACTACACAGATACGCAGTATTTT | NA | TRBJ2-3 | NA | TRBV30
CASSLPGYEQYF | TGTGCCAGCAGTTTACCGGGGTACGAGCAGTACTTC | NA | TRBJ2-7 | once | TRBV28
CASSDLRQGGETQYF | TGCGCCAGCAGCGATCTCAGACAGGGCGGGGAGACCCAGTACTTC | TRBD1 | TRBJ2-5 | NA | TRBV5-1
CASSLRGQTYEQYF | TGTGCCAGCAGTTTACGGGGACAGACCTACGAGCAGTACTTC | TRBD1 | TRBJ2-7 | NA | TRBV28
CASSLGASGETQYF | TGTGCCAGCAGCTTAGGGGCTAGCGGGGAGACCCAGTACTTC | TRBD2 | TRBJ2-5 | NA | TRBV7-6
CASRSWRGLPPYEQYF | TGTGCCAGCAGATCTTGGCGGGGACTCCCCCCCTACGAGCAGTACTTC | NA | TRBJ2-7 | NA | TRBV2
CASSPLEGATEAFF | TGTGCCAGCTCACCACTTGAAGGGGCCACTGAAGCTTTCTTT | NA | TRBJ1-1 | NA | TRBV18
CASSSPTIHEQYF | TGTGCCAGCAGTTCCCCGACAATCCACGAGCAGTACTTC | NA | TRBJ2-7 | NA | TRBV28
CASSFGEDTDTQYF | TGCGCCAGCAGCTTTGGGGAGGACACAGATACGCAGTATTTT | NA | TRBJ2-3 | NA | TRBV5-1
CAWSVLDRNTEAFF | TGTGCCTGGAGTGTTTTGGACAGGAACACTGAAGCTTTCTTT | NA | TRBJ1-1 | NA | TRBV30
CASSLGGVEETQYF | TGCGCCAGCAGCTTGGGGGGGGTCGAAGAGACCCAGTACTTC | NA | TRBJ2-5 | NA | TRBV5-1
CASSWAVNTEAFF | TGTGCCAGCAGCTGGGCAGTGAACACTGAAGCTTTCTTT | NA | TRBJ1-1 | NA | TRBV11-3
CASSYYTGGRSDEQYF | TGTGCCAGCAGCTACTATACCGGAGGGAGGAGCGACGAGCAGTACTTC | NA | TRBJ2-7 | NA | TRBV5-6
CASSGENYGYTF | TGTGCCAGCAGTGGGGAGAACTATGGCTACACCTTC | NA | TRBJ1-2 | NA | TRBV2
CATSIPRALYEQYF | TGTGCCACCAGCATCCCCAGGGCGTTATACGAGCAGTACTTC | NA | TRBJ2-7 | NA | TRBV15
CASSVAGPGSEQYF | TGTGCCAGCAGTGTGGCGGGGCCAGGGAGCGAGCAGTACTTC | NA | TRBJ2-7 | few | TRBV2
CASSDRIDQPQHF | TGTGCCAGCAGTGACAGAATTGATCAGCCCCAGCATTTT | NA | TRBJ1-5 | NA | TRBV28
CASSLYYEQYF | TGTGCCAGCAGTTTGTACTACGAGCAGTACTTC | NA | TRBJ2-7 | few | TRBV5-6
CASSRGGLAQNTGELFF | TGTGCCAGCAGCCGGGGGGGACTAGCGCAGAACACCGGGGAGCTGTTTTTT | TRBD2 | TRBJ2-2 | NA | TRBV5-4
CASTLQGFTEAFF | TGTGCCAGCACCCTACAGGGGTTCACTGAAGCTTTCTTT | TRBD1 | TRBJ1-1 | NA | TRBV6-1
CASSDYSREQFF | TGTGCCAGCAGTGACTACTCCCGGGAGCAGTTCTTC | NA | TRBJ2-1 | NA | TRBV6-5
CSVETGYNEQFF | TGCAGCGTTGAAACAGGTTACAATGAGCAGTTCTTC | NA | TRBJ2-1 | NA | TRBV29-1
CASTRAGLAGGRETQYF | TGTGCCAGCACCCGGGCAGGACTAGCGGGAGGGCGGGAGACCCAGTACTTC | TRBD2 | TRBJ2-5 | NA | TRBV5-4
CAISESVQYTYEQYF | TGTGCCATCAGTGAGTCAGTACAGTATACCTACGAGCAGTACTTC | NA | TRBJ2-7 | NA | TRBV10-3
CASIDSYNEQFF | TGTGCCAGCATTGATAGTTACAATGAGCAGTTCTTC | NA | TRBJ2-1 | NA | TRBV6-5
CATTVDRFSNQPQHF | TGTGCCACCACAGTGGATAGATTTAGCAATCAGCCCCAGCATTTT | NA | TRBJ1-5 | few | TRBV25-1
CASSAADRRRDGYTF | TGTGCCAGCAGTGCGGCGGACAGGAGGAGGGATGGCTACACCTTC | TRBD1 | TRBJ1-2 | NA | TRBV27
CASILTGVAEKLFF | TGTGCCAGCATACTAACAGGGGTGGCTGAAAAACTGTTTTTT | TRBD1 | TRBJ1-4 | NA | TRBV5-8
CSVEATWTSGRHNEQFF | TGCAGCGTTGAAGCTACCTGGACTAGCGGGAGACATAATGAGCAGTTCTTC | TRBD2 | TRBJ2-1 | NA | TRBV29-1
CASSPDRGETQYF | TGCGCCAGCAGCCCAGACCGAGGAGAGACCCAGTACTTC | NA | TRBJ2-5 | NA | TRBV10-2
CATQRDLPVGELFF | TGTGCCACCCAAAGGGACTTGCCAGTCGGGGAGCTGTTTTTT | NA | TRBJ2-2 | NA | TRBV7-6
CASSTGTGGWDTEAFF | TGTGCCAGCAGTACAGGGACAGGGGGCTGGGACACTGAAGCTTTCTTT | TRBD1 | TRBJ1-1 | NA | TRBV27
CASSEYGQGGSEKLFF | TGTGCCAGCAGTGAATATGGCCAGGGGGGTAGTGAAAAACTGTTTTTT | TRBD1 | TRBJ1-4 | NA | TRBV25-1
CASRGGHTDTQYF | TGCGCCAGCCGTGGGGGGCACACAGATACGCAGTATTTT | NA | TRBJ2-3 | once | TRBV10-1
CAWTQTANTEAFF | TGTGCCTGGACCCAGACAGCGAACACTGAAGCTTTCTTT | NA | TRBJ1-1 | NA | TRBV30
CASSLDSSGSNEQYF | TGTGCCAGCAGCCTCGATTCTAGCGGGAGTAATGAGCAGTACTTC | TRBD2 | TRBJ2-7 | NA | TRBV4-2